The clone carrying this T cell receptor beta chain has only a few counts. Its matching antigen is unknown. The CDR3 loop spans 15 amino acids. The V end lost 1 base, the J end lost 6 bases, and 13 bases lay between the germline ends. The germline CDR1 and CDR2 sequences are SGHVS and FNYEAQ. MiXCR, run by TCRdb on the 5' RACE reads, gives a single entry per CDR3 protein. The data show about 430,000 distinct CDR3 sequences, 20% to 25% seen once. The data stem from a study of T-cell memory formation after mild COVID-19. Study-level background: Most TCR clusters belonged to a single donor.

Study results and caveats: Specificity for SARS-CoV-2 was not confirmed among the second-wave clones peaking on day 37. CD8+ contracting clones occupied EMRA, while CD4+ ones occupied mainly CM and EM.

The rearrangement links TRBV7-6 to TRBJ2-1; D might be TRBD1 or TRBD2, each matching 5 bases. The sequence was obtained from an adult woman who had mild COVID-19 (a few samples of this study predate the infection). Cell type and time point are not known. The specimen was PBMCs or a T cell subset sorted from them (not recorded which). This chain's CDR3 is CASSLGGGFGNEQFF. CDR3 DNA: TGTGCCAGCAGCTTAGGTGGGGGATTTGGCAATGAGCAGTTCTTC.